The rows below give T cell receptor beta chains drawn from one sample of a study of blood T cell repertoires in COVID-19. Generated by immunoSEQ multiplex PCR, the TCRdb table keeps only in-frame clones and is missing some. The sample lists under 300,000 clones, more than 85% occurring once. The sample consisted of PBMCs or T cells enriched from blood (not recorded which). Receptors were obtained from a man between 35 and 55 years old who had recovered from COVID-19. Both conserved end residues are part of each CDR3. The order of the fields is clone size, J gene, D gene, V gene, CDR3 protein, CDR3 DNA. D genes are given only for firm matches. Clone size is given for some rows only: seen once, a few or many times, or a class if the clone is expanded.

clone size: .; J gene: TRBJ1-1; D gene: .; V gene: TRBV7-2; CDR3 protein: CASSLYGNTEAFF; CDR3 DNA: TGTGCCAGCAGCTTATACGGTAACACTGAAGCTTTCTTT
clone size: .; J gene: TRBJ1-1; D gene: .; V gene: TRBV6-4; CDR3 protein: CASSDSGGTTEAFF; CDR3 DNA: TGTGCCAGCAGTGACTCTGGGGGGACCACTGAAGCTTTCTTT
clone size: .; J gene: TRBJ2-1; D gene: .; V gene: TRBV7-9; CDR3 protein: CASSTRNEPVNEQFF; CDR3 DNA: TGTGCCAGCAGCACGCGAAACGAGCCCGTCAATGAGCAGTTCTTC
clone size: .; J gene: TRBJ2-3; D gene: .; V gene: TRBV21-1; CDR3 protein: CASSPGLRDTQYF; CDR3 DNA: TGTGCCAGCAGCCCCGGTCTGAGAGATACGCAGTATTTT
clone size: .; J gene: TRBJ2-2; D gene: TRBD1; V gene: TRBV6-5; CDR3 protein: CASSLQGTTGELFF; CDR3 DNA: TGTGCCAGCAGTTTACAGGGGACCACCGGGGAGCTGTTTTTT
clone size: .; J gene: TRBJ1-3; D gene: TRBD1; V gene: TRBV11-3; CDR3 protein: CASRDTGGSGNTIYF; CDR3 DNA: TGTGCCAGCAGGGATACAGGGGGTTCTGGAAACACCATATATTTT
clone size: .; J gene: TRBJ1-1; D gene: TRBD1; V gene: TRBV5-6; CDR3 protein: CASSGGTGGPTEAFF; CDR3 DNA: TGTGCCAGCAGCGGCGGGACAGGGGGCCCCACTGAAGCTTTCTTT
clone size: .; J gene: TRBJ1-5; D gene: TRBD1; V gene: TRBV6-5; CDR3 protein: CASKRQGFGNQPQHF; CDR3 DNA: TGTGCCAGCAAAAGACAGGGGTTCGGCAATCAGCCCCAGCATTTT
clone size: .; J gene: TRBJ2-2; D gene: .; V gene: TRBV3-1/TRBV3-2; CDR3 protein: CASSQPTGFTGELFF; CDR3 DNA: TGTGCCAGCAGCCAACCCACAGGGTTCACCGGGGAGCTGTTTTTT
clone size: .; J gene: TRBJ2-7; D gene: TRBD2; V gene: TRBV18; CDR3 protein: CASSGTSGGYEQYF; CDR3 DNA: TGTGCCAGCTCAGGCACTAGCGGGGGGTACGAGCAGTACTTC
clone size: .; J gene: TRBJ1-2; D gene: .; V gene: TRBV12-5; CDR3 protein: CASGLLTGPYGYTF; CDR3 DNA: TGTGCTAGTGGTCTCCTGACAGGTCCCTATGGCTACACCTTC
clone size: few; J gene: TRBJ1-6; D gene: .; V gene: TRBV4-2; CDR3 protein: CASSQASLDSPLHF; CDR3 DNA: TGTGCCAGCAGCCAAGCGAGTTTGGATTCACCCCTCCACTTT
clone size: .; J gene: TRBJ2-1; D gene: TRBD2; V gene: TRBV14; CDR3 protein: CASSQVGTISSYNEQFF; CDR3 DNA: TGTGCCAGCAGCCAAGTCGGGACTATCAGCTCCTACAATGAGCAGTTCTTC
clone size: .; J gene: TRBJ2-7; D gene: .; V gene: TRBV7-3; CDR3 protein: CASSPSGGSYEQYF; CDR3 DNA: TGTGCCAGCAGCCCCTCCGGCGGGTCGTACGAGCAGTACTTC
clone size: .; J gene: TRBJ1-6; D gene: .; V gene: TRBV2; CDR3 protein: CASSSTAREENSPLHF; CDR3 DNA: TGTGCCAGCAGTTCCACAGCCAGGGAAGAAAATTCACCCCTCCACTTT
clone size: .; J gene: TRBJ1-1; D gene: TRBD1; V gene: TRBV7-2; CDR3 protein: CASSFVPGQGTGNTEAFF; CDR3 DNA: TGTGCCAGCAGCTTTGTTCCGGGACAGGGGACGGGCAACACTGAAGCTTTCTTT
clone size: .; J gene: TRBJ1-1; D gene: .; V gene: TRBV10-3; CDR3 protein: CAISDPRVGTEAFF; CDR3 DNA: TGTGCCATCAGTGATCCGCGGGTCGGGACTGAAGCTTTCTTT
clone size: .; J gene: TRBJ2-5; D gene: .; V gene: TRBV19; CDR3 protein: CASSIEQKRVVDPAGETQYF; CDR3 DNA: TGTGCCAGTAGTATAGAGCAGAAAAGGGTGGTGGACCCGGCGGGGGAGACCCAGTACTTC
clone size: .; J gene: TRBJ2-7; D gene: .; V gene: TRBV10-2; CDR3 protein: CASSDNYEQYF; CDR3 DNA: TGCGCCAGCAGCGACAACTACGAGCAGTACTTC
clone size: .; J gene: TRBJ1-5; D gene: .; V gene: TRBV2; CDR3 protein: CASNPLGFPNQPQHF; CDR3 DNA: TGTGCCAGCAACCCCCTCGGGTTTCCCAATCAGCCCCAGCATTTT
clone size: .; J gene: TRBJ2-3; D gene: TRBD1; V gene: TRBV28; CDR3 protein: CASRGTGSADTQYF; CDR3 DNA: TGTGCCAGCAGAGGGACAGGGAGTGCAGATACGCAGTATTTT
clone size: .; J gene: TRBJ2-2; D gene: .; V gene: TRBV11-2; CDR3 protein: CASSHFKGQGDTGELFF; CDR3 DNA: TGTGCCAGCAGCCACTTCAAGGGGCAGGGCGACACCGGGGAGCTGTTTTTT
clone size: .; J gene: TRBJ2-5; D gene: TRBD1; V gene: TRBV7-3; CDR3 protein: CASSFTGVETQYF; CDR3 DNA: TGTGCCAGCAGCTTTACAGGGGTGGAGACCCAGTACTTC
clone size: .; J gene: TRBJ2-1; D gene: TRBD2; V gene: TRBV29-1; CDR3 protein: CSVHGGAIYEQFF; CDR3 DNA: TGCAGCGTTCACGGGGGGGCCATCTATGAGCAGTTCTTC
clone size: .; J gene: TRBJ2-7; D gene: .; V gene: TRBV2; CDR3 protein: CASSELVMYEQYF; CDR3 DNA: TGTGCCAGCAGTGAACTAGTGATGTACGAGCAGTACTTC
clone size: .; J gene: TRBJ1-1; D gene: TRBD1; V gene: TRBV6-4; CDR3 protein: CASSDTPGQGAFF; CDR3 DNA: TGTGCCAGCAGTGACACTCCGGGACAGGGAGCTTTCTTT
clone size: .; J gene: TRBJ1-5; D gene: TRBD1; V gene: TRBV7-8; CDR3 protein: CASSQGQGNNQPQHF; CDR3 DNA: TGTGCCAGCAGCCAGGGACAGGGGAACAATCAGCCCCAGCATTTT
clone size: .; J gene: TRBJ1-5; D gene: TRBD1; V gene: TRBV29-1; CDR3 protein: CSVEAGGQPQHF; CDR3 DNA: TGCAGCGTTGAGGCAGGGGGCCAGCCCCAGCATTTT
clone size: .; J gene: TRBJ1-5; D gene: .; V gene: TRBV5-8; CDR3 protein: CASSKQAHQPQHF; CDR3 DNA: TGTGCCAGCAGCAAACAGGCCCATCAGCCCCAGCATTTT
clone size: few; J gene: TRBJ1-2; D gene: TRBD1; V gene: TRBV12-5; CDR3 protein: CASGLAGQGGYTF; CDR3 DNA: TGTGCTAGTGGTTTGGCGGGACAGGGAGGCTACACCTTC
clone size: .; J gene: TRBJ2-7; D gene: TRBD2; V gene: TRBV5-4; CDR3 protein: CASSPRTSAGEQYF; CDR3 DNA: TGTGCCAGCAGCCCGAGGACTAGCGCGGGTGAGCAGTACTTC
clone size: .; J gene: TRBJ1-1; D gene: TRBD1; V gene: TRBV6-6; CDR3 protein: CASSYSRDRGGTEAFF; CDR3 DNA: TGTGCCAGCAGTTACTCGAGGGACAGGGGTGGAACTGAAGCTTTCTTT
clone size: .; J gene: TRBJ2-1; D gene: TRBD2; V gene: TRBV11-3; CDR3 protein: CASSLVAGGIPNEQFF; CDR3 DNA: TGTGCCAGCAGCTTAGTAGCGGGGGGCATTCCCAATGAGCAGTTCTTC
clone size: .; J gene: TRBJ2-6; D gene: TRBD1; V gene: TRBV19; CDR3 protein: CASETGLGANVLTF; CDR3 DNA: TGTGCCAGCGAGACAGGGCTGGGGGCCAACGTCCTGACTTTC
clone size: .; J gene: TRBJ1-5; D gene: TRBD1; V gene: TRBV9; CDR3 protein: CASSRQGNQPQHF; CDR3 DNA: TGTGCCAGCAGCAGACAGGGAAATCAGCCCCAGCATTTT
clone size: few; J gene: TRBJ1-1; D gene: .; V gene: TRBV7-6; CDR3 protein: CASSSGQTANTEAFF; CDR3 DNA: TGTGCCAGCAGCTCTGGACAGACTGCGAACACTGAAGCTTTCTTT
clone size: .; J gene: TRBJ1-5; D gene: TRBD1; V gene: TRBV19; CDR3 protein: CASSLRTGYNQPQHF; CDR3 DNA: TGTGCCAGTAGTCTCCGGACAGGGTACAATCAGCCCCAGCATTTT
clone size: .; J gene: TRBJ2-7; D gene: TRBD2; V gene: TRBV7-9; CDR3 protein: CASSLVASGRLTTYEQYF; CDR3 DNA: TGTGCCAGCAGCTTAGTGGCTAGCGGGAGGTTGACCACCTACGAGCAGTACTTC
clone size: .; J gene: TRBJ2-1; D gene: .; V gene: TRBV11-2; CDR3 protein: CASSFESGVGTYNEQFF; CDR3 DNA: TGTGCCAGCAGCTTCGAATCAGGGGTGGGCACCTACAATGAGCAGTTCTTC
clone size: .; J gene: TRBJ1-2; D gene: .; V gene: TRBV28; CDR3 protein: CASRNDDSNNYGYTF; CDR3 DNA: TGTGCCAGCAGAAATGATGACAGTAACAACTATGGCTACACCTTC
clone size: .; J gene: TRBJ1-5; D gene: .; V gene: TRBV29-1; CDR3 protein: CSIGENQPQHF; CDR3 DNA: TGCAGCATAGGAGAGAATCAGCCCCAGCATTTT
clone size: .; J gene: TRBJ1-2; D gene: TRBD1; V gene: TRBV4-1; CDR3 protein: CASSQAQDRGTSLTF; CDR3 DNA: TGCGCCAGCAGCCAAGCCCAAGACAGGGGAACGTCTCTCACCTTC
clone size: .; J gene: TRBJ1-4; D gene: .; V gene: TRBV28; CDR3 protein: CASSDDSYNEKLFF; CDR3 DNA: TGTGCCAGCAGTGATGACAGCTATAATGAAAAACTGTTTTTT
clone size: many; J gene: TRBJ1-1; D gene: .; V gene: TRBV27; CDR3 protein: CASSFNGLLTEAFF; CDR3 DNA: TGTGCCAGCAGTTTTAATGGGCTCCTCACTGAAGCTTTCTTT
clone size: .; J gene: TRBJ1-2; D gene: .; V gene: TRBV27; CDR3 protein: CASSPRGPNYGYTF; CDR3 DNA: TGTGCCAGCAGTCCCCGAGGCCCTAACTATGGCTACACCTTC
clone size: .; J gene: TRBJ2-3; D gene: TRBD2; V gene: TRBV7-3; CDR3 protein: CASSKSSGSTDTQYF; CDR3 DNA: TGTGCCAGCAGCAAATCTAGCGGGAGCACAGATACGCAGTATTTT
clone size: medium-sized; J gene: TRBJ1-6; D gene: .; V gene: TRBV10-1; CDR3 protein: CASSEEDSPLHF; CDR3 DNA: TGCGCCAGCAGTGAGGAGGATTCACCCCTCCACTTT
clone size: .; J gene: TRBJ2-7; D gene: .; V gene: TRBV6-5; CDR3 protein: CASSYLRGEQYF; CDR3 DNA: TGTGCCAGCAGTTATCTGCGGGGCGAGCAGTACTTC
clone size: .; J gene: TRBJ2-1; D gene: TRBD2; V gene: TRBV7-2; CDR3 protein: CASSPTSGTNNEQFF; CDR3 DNA: TGTGCCAGCAGCCCCACTAGCGGGACTAACAATGAGCAGTTCTTC
clone size: .; J gene: TRBJ1-5; D gene: TRBD1; V gene: TRBV7-8; CDR3 protein: CASSLGQGPTQPQHF; CDR3 DNA: TGTGCCAGCAGCTTAGGACAGGGTCCGACTCAGCCCCAGCATTTT
clone size: .; J gene: TRBJ1-6; D gene: .; V gene: TRBV7-8; CDR3 protein: CASSFEGGRSYNSPLHF; CDR3 DNA: TGTGCCAGCAGCTTCGAGGGGGGGAGGTCCTATAATTCACCCCTCCACTTT
clone size: .; J gene: TRBJ2-2; D gene: .; V gene: TRBV19; CDR3 protein: CASSMFGQGTGELFF; CDR3 DNA: TGTGCCAGTAGTATGTTTGGGCAGGGGACCGGGGAGCTGTTTTTT
clone size: .; J gene: TRBJ2-7; D gene: TRBD2; V gene: TRBV28; CDR3 protein: CASNPGLASYEQYF; CDR3 DNA: TGTGCCAGCAACCCGGGACTAGCGTCGTACGAGCAGTACTTC
clone size: .; J gene: TRBJ1-6; D gene: TRBD1; V gene: TRBV5-6; CDR3 protein: CASSWGATGLGPLHF; CDR3 DNA: TGTGCCAGCAGCTGGGGGGCGACAGGGCTCGGGCCCCTCCACTTT
clone size: .; J gene: TRBJ1-4; D gene: .; V gene: TRBV7-8; CDR3 protein: CASSPWARDEKLFF; CDR3 DNA: TGTGCCAGCAGCCCTTGGGCCAGAGATGAAAAACTGTTTTTT
clone size: .; J gene: TRBJ2-3; D gene: .; V gene: TRBV11-2; CDR3 protein: CASSVRGSGISTDTQYF; CDR3 DNA: TGTGCCAGCAGCGTCCGGGGATCGGGGATCAGCACAGATACGCAGTATTTT
clone size: .; J gene: TRBJ2-5; D gene: .; V gene: TRBV5-1; CDR3 protein: CASSLNNPSQETQYF; CDR3 DNA: TGCGCCAGCAGCTTGAATAATCCCAGCCAAGAGACCCAGTACTTC
clone size: .; J gene: TRBJ2-2; D gene: TRBD2; V gene: TRBV3-1/TRBV3-2; CDR3 protein: CASSQTGLAAPGELFF; CDR3 DNA: TGTGCCAGCAGCCAAACGGGACTAGCGGCCCCAGGGGAGCTGTTTTTT
clone size: .; J gene: TRBJ1-4; D gene: .; V gene: TRBV5-1; CDR3 protein: CASSSQGQTREKLFF; CDR3 DNA: TGCGCCAGCAGCTCCCAGGGGCAGACCCGTGAAAAACTGTTTTTT